This TCR beta chain comes out of a study of cytotoxic CD8 clonotypes in ibrutinib-treated CLL. As for the study in general: Patient counts were about a dozen relapsed/refractory, more than 14 treatment-naive and about 18 IGHV unmutated. It was after a median roughly eleven months of treatment, range 6 to 36, that response samples were taken.

The germline V and J ends were trimmed by 4 bases and 7 bases, with 10 bases remaining between them. The germline V gene has CDR1 DFQATT and CDR2 SNEGSKA (reference sequence). The CDR3 has 11 amino acids. TCR beta libraries used approximately 2.2 micrograms of DNA from cryopreserved PBMCs. Libraries were prepared by immunoSEQ multiplex PCR; TCRdb keeps only in-frame clonotypes and omits some of them. Among around 27,000 clones listed, around two thirds were seen once. Sequences were derived from PBMCs, sampled at disease progression, from a patient treated with ibrutinib. The sequence was obtained from a human donor with chronic lymphocytic leukemia. This rearrangement joins TRBV20-1 to TRBJ2-5; D uncertain. CDR3 coding DNA: TGCAGTGCTAATTTTCAGGTGACCCAGTACTTC. It is translated as CSANFQVTQYF.